This T cell receptor beta chain appears in the sequencing data of a study of T cell repertoires in cytomegalovirus infection. Study information: Indicated by public TCR beta signatures were CMV infection and matching HLA type.

This clonotype occurred a few times. Its antigen remains unknown. Study conclusions and caveats: Using cumulative public TCR beta family frequency, the authors identified those who carried CMV together with the relevant HLA. Dominating the ex vivo response were HLA-C-restricted CMV-specific TCR beta clonotypes.

The V gene's germline CDR1 is ENHRY and CDR2 SYGVKD. V gave up 4 bases and J gave up 1 base; unmatched junction bases: 10. The CDR3 is 16 amino acids. TCRdb analysed the reads with MiXCR anew, one entry per CDR3 protein. The sample has roughly 600,000 distinct CDR3 sequences, approximately 25% seen once; the top ten hold less than 9.5%. The chain combines TRBV10-3 with TRBJ2-7, with 7 bases that match TRBD1. Source material: CD8+ T cells from PBMCs. This receptor was taken from a human donor in good health (CMV status not recorded). Some clones in this sample may be carry-over from other donors' samples. The CDR3 reads CAISVIRDSLSYEQYF. In DNA form, the CDR3 reads TGTGCCATCAGTGTTATCCGGGACAGCCTTTCCTACGAGCAGTACTTC.